This T cell receptor (beta chain) originates from a study of spatial heterogeneity in lung cancer. Study in general: Alpha-chain sequences were consistently detected in smaller numbers than beta-chain sequences.

This clonotype was counted many times. This beta chain represents an off-target read in a library built for alpha chains; its size is of limited meaning. The time point was: sample taken at primary tumor resection. Whole RNA came from tumor, nontumor lung or frozen PBMC and was sequenced without being sorted. Donation came from 70 or so patients with untreated early-stage non-small cell lung cancer. The CDR3 contains 13 residues. CDR1 is MNHEY and CDR2 is SVGEGT in the germline V gene. Trimming cost V 7 bases and J 4 bases, with 10 bases left between them. On each TCR cDNA molecule, a unique molecular identifier was present. From the 5' RACE reads, TCRdb called clonotypes with MiXCR, one entry per CDR3 protein. The sample holds some 11,000 distinct CDR3 sequences, around 4% seen once.

The chain links TRBV6-2 or TRBV6-3 to TRBJ2-2, with a tentative D call TRBD2 (6 bases). The TCR sequence derives from a male donor with early-stage non-small cell lung cancer. The sample in question was normal lung tissue next to the tumor, obtained at surgery. The CDR3 loop is CASMDGGTGELFF. The CDR3 DNA reads as TGTGCCAGCATGGACGGGGGCACCGGGGAGCTGTTTTTT.